This section outlines one T cell receptor beta chain sequence together with its context. Germline V CDR1 and CDR2: SGHTA, FQGNSA. Trimming took off 3 bases at V and 7 bases at J, with 15 bases between the two ends. CDR3 length: 14 residues. These data are taken from a study of blood T cell repertoires in COVID-19. About the study: Acute and convalescent COVID-19 samples came from the United States, Italy and Spain.

The data were produced by immunoSEQ multiplex PCR, yet TCRdb's version contains in-frame clones alone and is incomplete. This table holds some 350,000 clones, around 86% found once. Seattle researchers signed up patients amid active infection and tracked them longitudinally. The sequence was collected from a woman aged 45-65 years with COVID-19, enrolled during active disease. V is TRBV7-2 and J is TRBJ1-2, with D possibly TRBD1 on 6 matching bases. Material for sequencing was peripheral blood. CDR3 coding DNA: TGTGCCAGCAGCTTCACAGGGTTGTGGTTTGGCTACACCTTC. This translates into CASSFTGLWFGYTF.